One and the same sample provided the 3 T cell receptor beta chains below, sequenced in a study of identical twins. TCRdb reprocessed the 5' RACE reads via MiXCR and lists one record per CDR3 protein. This sample yields around 670,000 distinct CDR3 sequences, of which around 6.1% are seen a single time; about 2% belongs to the top ten. Material for sequencing was naive T cells sorted from blood. These receptors all stem from a man aged 18 to 29 in good health.

This clonotype occurred a few times. This chain joins TRBV18 and TRBJ2-7; 7 bases are shared with TRBD1. Germline V gene data show CDR1 as KGHSH and CDR2 as LQKENI. V shed 6 bases and J 11 bases; nucleotides not matched to a gene: 10. The CDR3 runs 12 residues. The CDR3 sequence is CASSPGQEGEYF. CDR3 nucleotide sequence: TGTGCCAGCTCCCCCGGACAGGAAGGGGAGTACTTC.

This clonotype came up many times. The J gene is TRBJ2-7, the V gene TRBV29-1; 7 bases agree with TRBD1. This CDR3 region has 14 residues. Germline loops: CDR1 SQVTM, CDR2 ANQGSEA. The V gene end was trimmed by 4 bases and the J gene end by 3 bases; junction bases not matched to a gene: 9. The CDR3 loop reads CSVAPGQKSYEQYF. The DNA of the CDR3 is TGCAGCGTTGCTCCGGGACAGAAAAGCTACGAGCAGTACTTC.

This clonotype was seen repeatedly, ten times or more. This rearrangement joins TRBV7-6 to TRBJ2-1; no definite D call. This CDR3 comprises 14 residues. V was trimmed by 1 base and J by 8 bases, leaving 12 bases between them. CDR1 SGHVS and CDR2 FNYEAQ come from the germline V gene. For the CDR3, the DNA is TGTGCCAGCAGCTTAGGTGCAGGTTACGATGAGCAGTTCTTC. Encoded protein: CASSLGAGYDEQFF.